This T cell receptor beta chain was sequenced in a study of blood T cell repertoires in COVID-19. The repertoire was sequenced with immunoSEQ multiplex PCR; TCRdb's copy has only in-frame clones and lacks some. The table has around 250,000 clones, 84% seen once. This CDR3 region has 17 residues. Germline lookup yields CDR1 MNHNS and CDR2 SASEGT. Between the trimmed V and J ends, which lost 3 bases and 0 bases, there was a span of 15 bases. This receptor was identified in a middle-aged woman who had recovered from COVID-19. The genes are TRBV6-1 and TRBJ1-5; a possible D gene is TRBD1 (5 bases). The sequencing input was peripheral blood. Here the CDR3 reads CASSDRRGHPSNQPQHF. In DNA, the CDR3 is TGTGCCAGCAGTGACCGTAGAGGACACCCTAGCAATCAGCCCCAGCATTTT.